This TCR beta chain stems from a study of blood T cell repertoires in COVID-19. In the study overall: Material from acute and convalescent COVID-19 was sourced from the United States, Italy and Spain.

Germline loops: CDR1 MNHEY, CDR2 SVGEGT. The ends were cut back, 6 bases at V and 4 bases at J, with 13 bases in the middle. This CDR3 is built from 14 residues. In the study's own analysis: Amplification from reference gene primers served as the basis for estimated nucleated cell counts. Generated by immunoSEQ multiplex PCR, the TCRdb table keeps only in-frame clones and is missing some. The DNA was the basis for D and trimming; V, J and clone size are from that table. In the table there are 250,000 to 300,000 clones, around 90% of which are singletons. This clonotype was sampled from a woman in her forties who had recovered from COVID-19. The V call is TRBV6-2 or TRBV6-3, the J call TRBJ2-1; no clear D. The sample consisted of peripheral blood. The CDR3 here is CASSPRVTYNEQFF. DNA of the CDR3: TGTGCCAGCAGCCCCCGGGTTACATACAATGAGCAGTTCTTC.